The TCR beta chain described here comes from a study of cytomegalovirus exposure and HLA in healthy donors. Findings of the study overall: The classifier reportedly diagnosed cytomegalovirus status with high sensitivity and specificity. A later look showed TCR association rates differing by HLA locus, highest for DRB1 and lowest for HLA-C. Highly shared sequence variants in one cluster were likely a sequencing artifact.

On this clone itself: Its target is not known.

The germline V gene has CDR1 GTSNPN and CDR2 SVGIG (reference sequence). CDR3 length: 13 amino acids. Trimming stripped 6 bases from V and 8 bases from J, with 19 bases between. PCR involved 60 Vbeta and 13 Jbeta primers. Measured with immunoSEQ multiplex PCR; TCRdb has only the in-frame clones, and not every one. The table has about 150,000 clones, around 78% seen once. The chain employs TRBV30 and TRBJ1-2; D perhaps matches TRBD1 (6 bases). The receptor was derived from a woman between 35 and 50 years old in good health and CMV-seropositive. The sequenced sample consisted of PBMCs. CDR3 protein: CACLQGTGKGYTF. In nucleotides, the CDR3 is TGTGCCTGCTTACAGGGTACTGGTAAAGGCTACACCTTC. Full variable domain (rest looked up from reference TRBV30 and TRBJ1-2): SQTIHQWPATLVQPVGSPLSLECTVEGTSNPNLYWYRQAAGRGLQLLFYSVGIGQISSEVPQNLSASRPQDRQFILSSKKLLLSDSGFYLCACLQGTGKGYTFGSGTRLTVV.